One TCR beta chain is described in this entry. Its target is not known. Other DNA sequences in the sample encode the same CDR3. Sorted-subset replicate PCR reactions contained roughly 200 ng DNA, corresponding to about 30,000 T cell genomes. As handled by the study authors: Filtering differed since immunoSEQ provided only junctions, with no quality scores. Method: immunoSEQ multiplex PCR; TCRdb's copy keeps in-frame clones and lacks some. That table gives V, J and clone size, and the DNA gave D and trimming. The data contain under 1,900,000 clones, 98% to 99% of them singletons. This specimen belongs to a study of shared clonotypes between healthy human individuals. General observations from the study: An effect of sequencing depth on clonotype sharing among donors was expected.

The specimen was naive CD4+ T cells sorted from blood. Described subset: CD45RA+ positively selected. This clonotype was sampled from a young man in good health.

CDR3 protein: CASSVASTDTQYF. In nucleotides, the CDR3 is TGTGCCAGCAGTGTCGCATCCACAGATACGCAGTATTTT. The V gene is TRBV2, the J gene TRBJ2-3; D is ambiguous. The CDR3 sequence is 13 residues long. CDR1 is SNHLY, CDR2 FYNNEI, per germline. The V end lost 4 bases, the J end lost 2 bases, and 7 bases lay between the germline ends.